The 3 T cell receptor beta chains given below trace back to one sample, sequenced in a study of OX40 agonist ivuxolimab in advanced cancers. Sequencing used immunoSEQ multiplex PCR; TCRdb keeps in-frame clones, though not all of them. The profile shows 66,000 or so clones, approximately 81% of them singletons. This material consisted of CD4+ or CD8+ T cells sorted from blood, taken in a trial of the OX40 agonist ivuxolimab. Source of these receptors: an adult with an advanced solid tumor such as melanoma, head and neck, liver or kidney cancer.

The gene calls are TRBV5-6 and TRBJ1-2; TRBD1 matches 7 bases. V lost 1 base, J lost 4 bases, and 10 bases stayed unmatched. CDR3 size: 16 residues. The germline V gene has CDR1 SGHDT and CDR2 YYEEEE. This chain's CDR3 is CASSLQVGRGIYGYTF. CDR3 DNA: TGTGCCAGCAGCTTGCAGGTTGGCAGGGGGATCTATGGCTACACCTTC.

The rearrangement uses TRBV19 and TRBJ2-7, with D possibly called TRBD1 or TRBD2 (6 bases each). The ends were cut back, 3 bases at V and 3 bases at J, with 12 bases in the middle. This CDR3 region has 14 residues. Germline CDR1 and CDR2: LNHDA and SQIVND (reference sequence). CDR3 in DNA: TGTGCCAGTAGTATCCTAGGGGGGAACTACGAGCAGTACTTC. Amino acids: CASSILGGNYEQYF.

This clone was seen a handful of times. The chain joins TRBV7-3 to TRBJ2-3; 7 nucleotides line up with TRBD2. V shed 2 bases and J 2 bases; nucleotides not matched to a gene: 4. This CDR3 is built from 15 residues. CDR1 SGHTA and CDR2 FQGTGA come from the germline V gene. Here the CDR3 DNA reads TGTGCCAGCAGCTTAGGCGGGAGTCCCACAGATACGCAGTATTTT. It is translated as CASSLGGSPTDTQYF.